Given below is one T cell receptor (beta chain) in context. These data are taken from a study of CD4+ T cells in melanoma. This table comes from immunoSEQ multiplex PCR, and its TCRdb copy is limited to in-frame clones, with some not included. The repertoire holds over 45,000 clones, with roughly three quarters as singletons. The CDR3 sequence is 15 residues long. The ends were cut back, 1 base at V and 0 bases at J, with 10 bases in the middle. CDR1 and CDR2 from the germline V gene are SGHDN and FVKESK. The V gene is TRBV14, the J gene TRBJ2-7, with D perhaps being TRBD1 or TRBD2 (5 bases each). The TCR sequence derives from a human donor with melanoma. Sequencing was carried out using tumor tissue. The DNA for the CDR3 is TGTGCCAGCAGCCAAGTGGGACCGATCTCCTACGAGCAGTACTTC. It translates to CASSQVGPISYEQYF.